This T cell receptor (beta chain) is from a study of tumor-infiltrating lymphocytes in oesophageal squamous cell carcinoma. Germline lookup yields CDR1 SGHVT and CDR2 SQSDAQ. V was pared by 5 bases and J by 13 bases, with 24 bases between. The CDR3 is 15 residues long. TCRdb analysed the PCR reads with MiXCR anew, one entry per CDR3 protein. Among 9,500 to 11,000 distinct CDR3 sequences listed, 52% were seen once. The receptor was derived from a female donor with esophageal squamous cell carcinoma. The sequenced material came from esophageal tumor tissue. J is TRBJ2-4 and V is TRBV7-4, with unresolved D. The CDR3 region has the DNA TGTGCCAGCAGCCCGACACCACAATTCACAGATACGCAGTACTTC. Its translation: CASSPTPQFTDTQYF.